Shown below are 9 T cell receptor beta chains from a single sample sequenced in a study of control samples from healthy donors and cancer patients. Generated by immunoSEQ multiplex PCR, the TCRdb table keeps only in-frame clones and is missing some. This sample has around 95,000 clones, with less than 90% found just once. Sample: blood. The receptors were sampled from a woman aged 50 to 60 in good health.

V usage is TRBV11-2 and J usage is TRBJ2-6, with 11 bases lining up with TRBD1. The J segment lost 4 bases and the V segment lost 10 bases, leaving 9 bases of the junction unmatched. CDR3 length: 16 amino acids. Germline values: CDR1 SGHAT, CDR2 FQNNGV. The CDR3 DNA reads TGTGCCACCCCCGGGACAGGGGGTGGAGGGGCCAACGTCCTGACTTTC. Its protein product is CATPGTGGGGANVLTF. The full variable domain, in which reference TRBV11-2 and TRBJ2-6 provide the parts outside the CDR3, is EAGVAQSPRYKIIEKRQSVAFWCNPISGHATLYWYQQILGQGPKLLIQFQNNGVVDDSQLPKDRFSAERLKGVDSTLKIQPAKLEDSAVYLCATPGTGGGGANVLTFGAGSRLTVL.

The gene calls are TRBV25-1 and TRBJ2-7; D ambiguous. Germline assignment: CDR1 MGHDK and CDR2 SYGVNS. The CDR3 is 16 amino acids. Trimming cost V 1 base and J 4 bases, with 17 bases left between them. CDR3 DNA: TGTGCCAGCAGTGAATTGTGGCCTGGAGAATCTTACGAGCAGTACGTC. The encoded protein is CASSELWPGESYEQYV.

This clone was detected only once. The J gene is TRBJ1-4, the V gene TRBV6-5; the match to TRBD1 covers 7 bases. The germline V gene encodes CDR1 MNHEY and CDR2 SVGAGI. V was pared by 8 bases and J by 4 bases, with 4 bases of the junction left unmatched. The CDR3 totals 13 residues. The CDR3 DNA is TGTGCCAGCCGGACAGGCCATAATGAAAAACTGTTTTTT. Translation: CASRTGHNEKLFF.

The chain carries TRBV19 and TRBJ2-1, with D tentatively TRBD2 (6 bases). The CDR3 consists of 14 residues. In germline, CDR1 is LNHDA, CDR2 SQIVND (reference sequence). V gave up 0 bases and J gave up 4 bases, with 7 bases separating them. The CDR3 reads CASSIERGYNEQFF. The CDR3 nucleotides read TGTGCCAGTAGTATAGAGCGGGGATACAATGAGCAGTTCTTC.

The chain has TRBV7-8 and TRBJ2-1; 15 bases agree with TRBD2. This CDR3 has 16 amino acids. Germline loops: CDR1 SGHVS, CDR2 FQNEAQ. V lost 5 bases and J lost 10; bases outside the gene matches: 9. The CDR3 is CASSPGLAGGLGEQFF. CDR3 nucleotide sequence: TGTGCCAGCAGCCCAGGACTAGCGGGGGGGTTGGGGGAGCAGTTCTTC.

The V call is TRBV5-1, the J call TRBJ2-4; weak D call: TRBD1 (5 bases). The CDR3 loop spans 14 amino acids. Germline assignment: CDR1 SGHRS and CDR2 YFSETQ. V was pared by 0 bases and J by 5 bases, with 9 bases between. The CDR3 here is CASSLAGKENIQYF. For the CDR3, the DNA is TGCGCCAGCAGCTTGGCAGGGAAGGAAAACATTCAGTACTTC.

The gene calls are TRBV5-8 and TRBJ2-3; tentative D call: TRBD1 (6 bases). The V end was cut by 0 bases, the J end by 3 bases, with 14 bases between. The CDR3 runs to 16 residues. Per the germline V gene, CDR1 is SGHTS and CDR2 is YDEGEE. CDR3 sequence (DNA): TGTGCCAGCAGCTTGGACGTAAGGGGGAGAACAGATACGCAGTATTTT. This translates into CASSLDVRGRTDTQYF.

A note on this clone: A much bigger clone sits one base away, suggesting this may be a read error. The chain's CDR3 is CASSLTDNEQFF. CDR3 coding DNA: TGTGCCAGCAGCTTAACAGACAATGAGCAGTTCTTC. The J gene is TRBJ2-1, the V gene TRBV7-3; the D is unclear. CDR1 is SGHTA and CDR2 is FQGTGA in the germline V gene. This CDR3 comprises 12 residues. V lost 0 bases and J lost 5, with 2 bases in between.

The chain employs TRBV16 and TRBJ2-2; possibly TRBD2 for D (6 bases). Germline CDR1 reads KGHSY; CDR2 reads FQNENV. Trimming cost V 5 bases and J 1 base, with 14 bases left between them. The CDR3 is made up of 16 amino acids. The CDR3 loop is CASSNVGGVNTGELFF. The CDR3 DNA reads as TGTGCCAGCAGCAACGTGGGGGGAGTGAACACCGGGGAGCTGTTTTTT.